A selection of T cell receptor beta chains follows, all from one sample in a study of blood T cells in healthy people across ages. One entry per CDR3 protein results from TCRdb running MiXCR on the 5' RACE reads. The table has 800,000 to 950,000 distinct CDR3 sequences, approximately 32% seen once. These data were also filed under a second study, of T cells of mothers and their children.

The source material was blood. The receptor set was obtained from a woman between 35 and 50 years old in good health. CDR3s include the opening cysteine and the closing phenylalanine or tryptophan. D genes are given only for firm matches.

CASSQGQGAAVHGYTF,TRBJ1-2,TRBV14,TRBD1
CAWTPRDRVREKLFF,TRBJ1-4,TRBV30,TRBD1
CSEQTTNYGYTF,TRBJ1-2,TRBV20-1,-
CASNRGSGANVLTF,TRBJ2-6,TRBV28,TRBD1
CASSYEDRAVEKLFF,TRBJ1-4,TRBV6-2/TRBV6-3,TRBD1
CASNFGPSGSEQYF,-,TRBV5-1,TRBD2
CASSEIAGEQFF,TRBJ2-1,TRBV12-3/TRBV12-4,TRBD2
CSGQTPSSGNTIYF,TRBJ1-3,TRBV29-1,-
CASSREGVAGANVRTF,TRBJ2-6,TRBV5-6,-
CASSLWGGEGQPQHF,TRBJ1-5,TRBV5-1,-
CASNWRRGNTDTQYF,TRBJ2-3,TRBV12-3/TRBV12-4,TRBD2
CASSPQVPGGYGYTF,TRBJ1-2,TRBV7-8,-
CAISKTGTYEQYF,TRBJ2-7,TRBV10-3,-
CASSYSRDTPTYEQYF,TRBJ2-7,TRBV6-2/TRBV6-3,-
CASRNTGELFF,TRBJ2-2,TRBV2,-
CSVVGSGIYEQYF,TRBJ2-7,TRBV29-1,-
CASSLYGRGYEQYF,TRBJ2-7,TRBV28,TRBD1
CASSEGVASTDTQYF,TRBJ2-3,TRBV9,-
CASCLGYEQFF,TRBJ2-1,TRBV7-2,-
CASSSPHGRKETQYF,TRBJ2-5,TRBV7-2,-
CASSLQGGEPQHF,TRBJ1-5,TRBV7-9,-
CASSPPENRGREQFF,TRBJ2-1,TRBV18,TRBD1
CATGQGPGNTVYF,TRBJ1-3,TRBV10-3,TRBD1
CSARRTSGTTDTQYF,TRBJ2-3,TRBV20-1,TRBD2
CASSDWGALNAEAFF,TRBJ1-1,TRBV6-1,-
CAISESAAIQETQYF,TRBJ2-5,TRBV28,-
CASGDPGGDGYTF,TRBJ1-2,TRBV7-9,-
CSAPGAGGVSRETQYF,TRBJ2-5,TRBV20-1,-
CASTLGGYEAFF,TRBJ1-1,TRBV28,-
CSAREETIKETQYF,TRBJ2-5,TRBV20-1,-
CATSREGASYNSPLHF,TRBJ1-6,TRBV15,-
CSVAGGWGPFF,TRBJ1-1,TRBV29-1,-
CASSYRTSGGASGANVLTF,TRBJ2-6,TRBV7-2,TRBD2
CASSQDGHTNTGERFF,TRBJ2-2,TRBV4-2,-
CASSLREAGAFF,TRBJ1-1,TRBV12-3/TRBV12-4,-
CSAEQGPQETQYF,TRBJ2-5,TRBV29-1,-
CASSGGFGQGALNYGYTF,TRBJ1-2,TRBV12-3/TRBV12-4,TRBD1
CSAITGSEGGQPQHF,TRBJ1-5,TRBV20-1,-
CASSFTVVFGGDPPPDTQYF,TRBJ2-3,TRBV12-3/TRBV12-4,TRBD2
CASSRYTGPEAFF,TRBJ1-1,TRBV7-2,-
CSVFRSGANVLTF,TRBJ2-6,TRBV29-1,-
CASSQKPLGLAGGATQYF,TRBJ2-3,TRBV3-1,TRBD2
CASSPLEEQETQYF,TRBJ2-5,TRBV9,-
CATTGLVGYEQYF,TRBJ2-7,TRBV10-2,-
CASSPRDTKHYEQYF,TRBJ2-7,TRBV18,-
CSVARLYNEQFF,TRBJ2-1,TRBV29-1,-
CASSMLRGQGAGEQFF,TRBJ2-1,TRBV19,TRBD1
CAISESGAQAETQYF,TRBJ2-5,TRBV10-3,-
CASTAQGAVNQPQHF,TRBJ1-5,TRBV12-3/TRBV12-4,TRBD1
CSARDPQGQGGYLGNEQFF,TRBJ2-1,TRBV20-1,TRBD1
CASSLASGSTDNEQFF,TRBJ2-1,TRBV7-2,-
CASSHGDGNYGYTF,TRBJ1-2,TRBV4-1,-
CASSLSGSEAFF,TRBJ1-1,TRBV27,-